Below, one T cell receptor beta chain is given with its context. Its cognate antigen is unknown. The PCR used 60 Vbeta and 13 Jbeta primers. TCRdb keeps only in-frame clones here, not all; method: immunoSEQ multiplex PCR. Seen here are roughly 240,000 clones, about 85% observed once, and the top ten hold about 0.25%. This record comes from a study of cytomegalovirus exposure and HLA in healthy donors. The study, taken as a whole, reports: There were some 150 TCR beta chains listed as cytomegalovirus-associated. The study found most TCR sequences rare, yet found some public TCRs in many donors. Later on, an analysis showed TCR association rates differing by HLA locus, with DRB1 the most and HLA-C the fewest. Specificity for CMV antigens was confirmed in vitro for a few of the CMV-associated chains.

Per germline, CDR1 LNHNV and CDR2 YYDKDF (reference sequence). The CDR3 covers 15 residues. Losses at the gene ends were 0 bases for V and 3 bases for J; bases not matched to a gene: 1. This chain uses TRBV15 with TRBJ2-7; 11 bases match TRBD1. This receptor was obtained from a girl aged 2 to 10 in good health and CMV-seronegative. Sequenced input: PBMCs. CDR3 nucleotide sequence: TGTGCCACCAGCAGAGAGGGGACAGGGGGCTACGAGCAGTACTTC. Protein sequence: CATSREGTGGYEQYF.